Listed here is a single T cell receptor beta chain. CDR3 size: 14 residues. V was clipped by 2 bases and J by 7 bases; unmatched bases: 7. The germline V gene encodes CDR1 SGHRS and CDR2 YFSETQ. Cohort allocation depended upon clinical history that participants reported. The data originate from a study of blood T cell repertoires in COVID-19. Study-level information: Acute-phase and convalescent COVID-19 samples originated in the United States, Italy and Spain. The cDNA or gDNA used as material had been derived from T cells, B-cell-depleted T cells, or PBMCs.

The table came from immunoSEQ multiplex PCR; TCRdb's copy has only in-frame clones and leaves some out. Counted here are some 430,000 clones, roughly 88% occurring once; the ten biggest clones make up about 0.6%. Material for sequencing was PBMCs or T cells enriched from blood (not recorded which). The rearrangement joins TRBV5-1 to TRBJ2-7; 9 bases fit TRBD2. The TCR sequence derives from a man in his late teens or twenties who had recovered from COVID-19. This CDR3 is CASSFLAGVGEQYF. The CDR3 DNA follows: TGCGCCAGCAGCTTCTTAGCGGGAGTGGGTGAGCAGTACTTC.